Shown below are 21 T cell receptor beta chains from a single sample sequenced in a study of cytomegalovirus exposure and HLA in healthy donors (TCRdb year 2017). Libraries were built with the immunoSEQ multiplex PCR assay. The multiplex PCR relied on a mix of 60 forward primers for TCR Vbeta segments and 13 reverse primers for TCR Jbeta segments. TCRdb took this table from immuneACCESS and kept in-frame rearrangements with V and J called. Such tables lack part of the clones; where checked against another copy, unresolved V genes explain under half of the gap, and the rest is unexplained. Counted in this sample were 100,000 or so clones; more than 70% of them appeared once. The ten largest clones add up to about 3.6% of the sample. Sequencing used PBMCs. These receptors were taken from a man younger than 40 in good health and CMV-seronegative.

Comments on this clone: Other DNA sequences in this specimen translate into the identical CDR3. The rearrangement joins TRBV30 to TRBJ1-1, with 7 nucleotides matching TRBD1. After removal of 2 bases from V and 6 bases from J, the junction contained 6 bases not matched to a gene. The CDR3 runs to 13 residues. The germline CDR1 and CDR2 sequences are GTSNPN and SVGIG (reference sequence). CDR3 nucleotide sequence: TGTGCCTGGAGTCTAAGACAGGGCGCTGAAGCTTTCTTT. This translates into CAWSLRQGAEAFF.

The J gene is TRBJ1-2, the V gene TRBV11-3; no clear D gene. The CDR3 totals 17 residues. V shed 5 bases and J shed 3 bases, with 22 bases lying between them. From germline, CDR1 is SGHNT and CDR2 YENEEA. The CDR3 region is CASSPKPTGYRDYGYTF. DNA for the CDR3: TGTGCCAGCAGCCCGAAACCCACGGGGTATCGGGACTATGGCTACACCTTC. The full variable domain, in which reference TRBV11-3 and TRBJ1-2 provide the parts outside the CDR3, is EAGVVQSPRYKIIEKKQPVAFWCNPISGHNTLYWYLQNLGQGPELLIRYENEEAVDDSQLPKDRFSAERLKGVDSTLKIQPAELGDSAVYLCASSPKPTGYRDYGYTFGSGTRLTVV.

The rearrangement joins TRBV7-2 to TRBJ2-1, with 9 bases fitting TRBD1. Germline-derived CDR1 and CDR2 are SGHTA and FQGNSA. This CDR3 comprises 13 residues. V dropped 5 bases and J dropped 13; count of bases not matched to a gene: 9. This CDR3 reads CASSLRRDRAQFF. As DNA, the CDR3 is TGTGCCAGCAGCCTAAGGCGGGACAGGGCTCAGTTCTTC.

This chain links TRBV6-5 with TRBJ1-5; D is possibly TRBD1 (5 bases). The CDR3 runs to 14 residues. V was cut by 0 bases and J by 4 bases, with 7 bases left in between. The germline CDR1 and CDR2 sequences are MNHEY and SVGAGI. Here the CDR3 reads CASSYSGANQPQHF. The DNA of the CDR3 is TGTGCCAGCAGTTACTCAGGGGCAAATCAGCCCCAGCATTTT.

There are a few counts of this clone. CDR3 protein: CASISGTNEKLFF. CDR3 coding DNA: TGTGCCAGCATCTCGGGGACAAATGAAAAACTGTTTTTT. This chain uses TRBV2 with TRBJ1-4; possible D gene TRBD1, 6 bases. Germline lookup yields CDR1 SNHLY and CDR2 FYNNEI. CDR3 length: 13 residues. V gave up 7 bases and J gave up 5 bases, with 11 bases separating them.

The chain links TRBV11-3 to TRBJ2-5; 9 bases fit TRBD1. Germline CDR1 reads SGHNT; CDR2 reads YENEEA. After removal of 5 bases from V and 9 bases from J, the junction contained 7 bases not matched to a gene. The CDR3 covers 13 residues. DNA for the CDR3: TGTGCCAGCAGCGAGCAGACAGGGGGTTCCCAGTACTTC. Its protein product is CASSEQTGGSQYF. The full variable domain, in which reference TRBV11-3 and TRBJ2-5 provide the parts outside the CDR3, is EAGVVQSPRYKIIEKKQPVAFWCNPISGHNTLYWYLQNLGQGPELLIRYENEEAVDDSQLPKDRFSAERLKGVDSTLKIQPAELGDSAVYLCASSEQTGGSQYFGPGTRLLVL.

The DNA of the CDR3 is TGTGCCAGCAGCGTAGGTTATTCGAGGGCGGGGGCCACAGATACGCAGTATTTT. Translated: CASSVGYSRAGATDTQYF. This rearrangement joins TRBV9 to TRBJ2-3; D possibly corresponds to TRBD2 (7 bases). Trimming cost V 0 bases and J 2 bases, with 19 bases left between them. From germline, CDR1 is SGDLS and CDR2 YYNGEE. This CDR3 comprises 18 residues.

The chain is built from TRBV12-5 and TRBJ2-3; 7 bases map to TRBD1. The trim removed 1 base at V and 0 bases at J, leaving 4 bases unmatched. CDR1 is LGHNT and CDR2 is FRNRAP in the germline V gene. This CDR3 spans 16 amino acids. CDR3 nucleotides: TGTGCTAGTGGTTTGGGACAGGGCCCTAGCACAGATACGCAGTATTTT. Translation: CASGLGQGPSTDTQYF.

This clone was observed a single time. The chain joins TRBV30 to TRBJ1-2; 11 nucleotides agree with TRBD1. CDR1 is GTSNPN, CDR2 SVGIG, per germline (reference sequence). Unmatched junction bases numbered 6, after V lost 4 bases and J lost 5 bases. The CDR3 spans 14 residues. The CDR3 protein is CAWNPGQGVYGYTF. Written as DNA, the CDR3 is TGTGCCTGGAACCCGGGACAGGGGGTTTATGGCTACACCTTC. The complete variable domain, with remaining parts taken from reference TRBV30 and TRBJ1-2, reads SQTIHQWPATLVQPVGSPLSLECTVEGTSNPNLYWYRQAAGRGLQLLFYSVGIGQISSEVPQNLSASRPQDRQFILSSKKLLLSDSGFYLCAWNPGQGVYGYTFGSGTRLTVV.

The chain has TRBV9 and TRBJ2-7; TRBD1 agrees at 7 bases. V was pared by 3 bases and J by 3 bases, with 3 bases of the junction left unmatched. Per germline, CDR1 SGDLS and CDR2 YYNGEE. The CDR3 spans 13 residues. Here the CDR3 DNA reads TGTGCCAGCAGCGACAGGGACAGCTACGAGCAGTACTTC. Translated, it gives CASSDRDSYEQYF.

The V call is TRBV10-3, the J call TRBJ2-2, with D unresolved. The CDR3 totals 15 residues. CDR1 and CDR2 from the germline V gene are ENHRY and SYGVKD. V lost 2 bases to trimming and J lost 1 base, with 8 bases between them. Here the CDR3 DNA reads TGTGCCATCAGTGAGGTGCGGTGGAACACCGGGGAGCTGTTTTTT. It specifies CAISEVRWNTGELFF.

This chain joins TRBV9 and TRBJ1-1, with D possibly being TRBD1 (5 bases). This CDR3 comprises 15 residues. Trimming stripped 0 bases from V and 5 bases from J, with 14 bases between. Germline V gene data show CDR1 as SGDLS and CDR2 as YYNGEE. CDR3 in DNA: TGTGCCAGCAGCGTAGTTCAGGGCCCGAGTACTGAAGCTTTCTTT. Encoded protein: CASSVVQGPSTEAFF.

This clone showed up just a few times. This chain connects TRBV6-4 to TRBJ2-1; TRBD2 aligns across 11 bases. V lost 3 bases to trimming and J lost 9 bases; unmatched junction nucleotides: 7. CDR3 length: 15 amino acids. CDR1 and CDR2 from the germline V gene are MRHNA and SNTAGT. This CDR3 is CASSEGTSGGSEQFF. DNA of the CDR3: TGTGCCAGCAGTGAGGGGACTAGCGGTGGGAGTGAGCAGTTCTTC.

The chain recombines TRBV27 with TRBJ2-1, with 12 bases aligning to TRBD2. V lost 6 bases and J lost 6; bases outside the gene matches: 6. This CDR3 is built from 15 residues. Germline CDR1 reads MNHEY; CDR2 reads SMNVEV (reference sequence). The CDR3 sequence is CASRRTSGIVNEQFF. Here the CDR3 DNA reads TGTGCCAGCAGACGGACTAGCGGGATAGTCAATGAGCAGTTCTTC.

This clone turned up a few times. J is TRBJ1-6 and V is TRBV6-6, with D possibly matching TRBD1 (6 bases). V dropped 0 bases and J dropped 7 bases, with 10 bases sitting between them. CDR3 size: 15 residues. Germline values: CDR1 MNHNY, CDR2 SVGAGI (reference sequence). The CDR3 protein is CASSYSVGHNSPLHF. The CDR3 region has the DNA TGTGCCAGCAGTTACTCGGTGGGACACAATTCACCCCTCCACTTT.

V and J are TRBV6-1 and TRBJ2-2; D perhaps matches TRBD2 (5 bases). The CDR3 runs 15 residues. Between the trimmed V and J ends, which lost 4 bases and 3 bases, there was a span of 12 bases. In germline, CDR1 is MNHNS, CDR2 SASEGT. CDR3 sequence reads: CASSGRTGDTGELFF. In DNA form, the CDR3 reads TGTGCCAGCAGTGGTCGGACCGGGGACACCGGGGAGCTGTTTTTT.

The chain combines TRBV7-9 with TRBJ1-2; TRBD1 matches 7 bases. The CDR3 is 19 amino acids. V shed 3 bases, J shed 0 bases, and the junction held 16 bases outside the gene matches. Germline values: CDR1 SEHNR, CDR2 FQNEAQ (reference sequence). Written as DNA, the CDR3 is TGTGCCAGCAGCTTTTCGGGGAGCCGGGACAGACTTTCTAACTATGGCTACACCTTC. It translates to CASSFSGSRDRLSNYGYTF.

The chain couples TRBV5-6 to TRBJ1-4, with D tentatively TRBD1 (5 bases). CDR1 and CDR2 (germline): SGHDT, YYEEEE. V lost 4 bases and J lost 7, with 8 bases in between. The CDR3 has 12 residues. The CDR3 spells CASSDDSEKLFF. Here the CDR3 DNA reads TGTGCCAGCAGCGATGACAGTGAAAAACTGTTTTTT.

J is TRBJ2-7 and V is TRBV7-9, with D unclear. The CDR3 has 15 amino acids. V was pared by 5 bases and J by 3 bases, with 17 bases between. Germline CDR1 and CDR2: SEHNR and FQNEAQ (reference sequence). The CDR3: CASSPAVGSVYEQYF. CDR3 in DNA: TGTGCCAGCAGCCCGGCGGTCGGGTCGGTCTACGAGCAGTACTTC.

This chain connects TRBV18 to TRBJ1-2, with no clear D. The V and J ends lost 3 bases and 2 bases respectively, with 13 bases between them. Germline-derived CDR1 and CDR2 are KGHSH and LQKENI. The CDR3 runs to 15 residues. CDR3 in DNA: TGTGCCAGCTCACCTTCCGGGGAGTGGAACTATGGCTACACCTTC. Translation: CASSPSGEWNYGYTF. Full variable domain (rest looked up from reference TRBV18 and TRBJ1-2): NAGVMQNPRHLVRRRGQEARLRCSPMKGHSHVYWYRQLPEEGLKFMVYLQKENIIDESGMPKERFSAEFPKEGPSILRIQQVVRGDSAAYFCASSPSGEWNYGYTFGSGTRLTVV.

This sequence joins TRBV6-1 and TRBJ2-7; TRBD1 agrees at 8 bases. Germline V gene data show CDR1 as MNHNS and CDR2 as SASEGT. The CDR3 contains 18 residues. The ends lost 2 bases at V and 1 base at J; junction bases unmatched: 13. CDR3 bases: TGTGCCAGCAGTGAAAAGGATATTGGGAGGACAGGGTCCTACGAGCAGTACTTC. Residues: CASSEKDIGRTGSYEQYF.